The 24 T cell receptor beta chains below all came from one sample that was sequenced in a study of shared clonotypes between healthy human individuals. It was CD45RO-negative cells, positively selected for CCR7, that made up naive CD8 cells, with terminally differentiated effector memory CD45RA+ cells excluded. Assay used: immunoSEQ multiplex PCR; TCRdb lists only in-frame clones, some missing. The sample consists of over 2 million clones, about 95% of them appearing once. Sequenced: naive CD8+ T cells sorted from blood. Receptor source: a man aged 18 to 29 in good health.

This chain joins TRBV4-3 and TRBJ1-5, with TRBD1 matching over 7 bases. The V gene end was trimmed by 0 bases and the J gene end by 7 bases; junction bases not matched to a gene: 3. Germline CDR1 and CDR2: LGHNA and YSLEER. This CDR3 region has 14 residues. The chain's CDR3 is CASSQERGLQPQHF. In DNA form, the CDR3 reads TGCGCCAGCAGCCAAGAAAGGGGGCTGCAGCCCCAGCATTTT.

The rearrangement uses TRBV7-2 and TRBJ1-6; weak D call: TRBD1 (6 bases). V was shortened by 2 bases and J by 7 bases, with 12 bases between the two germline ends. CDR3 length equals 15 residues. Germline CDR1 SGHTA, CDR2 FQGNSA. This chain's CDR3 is CASSLSGVLNSPLHF. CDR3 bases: TGTGCCAGCAGCTTATCAGGGGTATTGAATTCACCCCTCCACTTT. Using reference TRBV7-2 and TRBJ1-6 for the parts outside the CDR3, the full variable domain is GAGVSQSPSNKVTEKGKDVELRCDPISGHTALYWYRQSLGQGLEFLIYFQGNSAPDKSGLPSDRFSAERTGGSVSTLTIQRTQQEDSAVYLCASSLSGVLNSPLHFGNGTRLTVT.

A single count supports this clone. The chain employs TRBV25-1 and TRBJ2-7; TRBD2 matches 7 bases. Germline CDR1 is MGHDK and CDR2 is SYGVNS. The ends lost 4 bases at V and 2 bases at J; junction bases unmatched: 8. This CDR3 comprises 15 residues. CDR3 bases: TGTGCCAGCAGTGGGCCGGGGGGTTCACCCTACGAGCAGTACTTC. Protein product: CASSGPGGSPYEQYF.

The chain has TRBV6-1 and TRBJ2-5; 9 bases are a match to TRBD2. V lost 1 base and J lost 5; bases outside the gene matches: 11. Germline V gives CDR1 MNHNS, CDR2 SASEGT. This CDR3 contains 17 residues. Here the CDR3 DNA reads TGTGCCAGCAGTGAAGGGGTTAGCGGGAGTGAAGAGGAGACCCAGTACTTC. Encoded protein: CASSEGVSGSEEETQYF.

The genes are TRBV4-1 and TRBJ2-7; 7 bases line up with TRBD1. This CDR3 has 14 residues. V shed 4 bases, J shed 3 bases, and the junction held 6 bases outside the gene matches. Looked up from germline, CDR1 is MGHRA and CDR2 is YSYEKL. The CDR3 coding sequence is TGCGCCAGCAGCCCAGAGACAGGGATCTACGAGCAGTACTTC. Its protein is CASSPETGIYEQYF.

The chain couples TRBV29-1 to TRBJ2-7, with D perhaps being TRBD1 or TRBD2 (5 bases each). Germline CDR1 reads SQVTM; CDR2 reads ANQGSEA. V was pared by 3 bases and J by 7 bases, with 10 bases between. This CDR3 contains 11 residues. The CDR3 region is CSVDTGPEQYF. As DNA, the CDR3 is TGCAGCGTTGATACGGGGCCAGAGCAGTACTTC.

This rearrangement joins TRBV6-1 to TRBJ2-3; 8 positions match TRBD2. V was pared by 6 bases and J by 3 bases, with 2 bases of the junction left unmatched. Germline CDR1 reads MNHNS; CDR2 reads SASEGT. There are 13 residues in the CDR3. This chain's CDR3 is CASRGLATDTQYF. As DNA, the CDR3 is TGTGCCAGCAGAGGACTAGCAACAGATACGCAGTATTTT.

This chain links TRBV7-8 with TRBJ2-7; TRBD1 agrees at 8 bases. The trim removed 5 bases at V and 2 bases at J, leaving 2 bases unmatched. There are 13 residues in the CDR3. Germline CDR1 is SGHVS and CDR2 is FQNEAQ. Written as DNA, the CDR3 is TGTGCCAGCAGCGCACAGGGGGCCTACGAGCAGTACTTC. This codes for CASSAQGAYEQYF.

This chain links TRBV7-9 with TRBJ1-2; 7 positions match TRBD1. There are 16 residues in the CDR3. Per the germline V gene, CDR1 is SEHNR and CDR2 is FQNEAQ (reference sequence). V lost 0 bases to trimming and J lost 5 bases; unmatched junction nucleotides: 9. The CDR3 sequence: CASSLAGRGGLYGYTF. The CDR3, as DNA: TGTGCCAGCAGCTTAGCTGGCAGGGGGGGCCTTTATGGCTACACCTTC.

As DNA, the CDR3 is TGTGCCAGCAGCTGGTGGACTAGCACAGATACGCAGTATTTT. Translating gives CASSWWTSTDTQYF. The chain uses TRBV5-6 and TRBJ2-3; the D gene is possibly TRBD2 (5 bases). V was shortened by 3 bases and J by 0 bases, with 8 bases between the two germline ends. This CDR3 region has 14 residues. CDR1 is SGHDT, CDR2 YYEEEE, per germline.

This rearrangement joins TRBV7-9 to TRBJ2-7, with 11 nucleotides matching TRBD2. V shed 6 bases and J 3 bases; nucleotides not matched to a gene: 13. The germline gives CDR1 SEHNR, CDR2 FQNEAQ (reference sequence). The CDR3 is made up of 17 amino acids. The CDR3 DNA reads TGTGCCAGCAGACAAATAGCGGGAGGGCGGAATAGCTACGAGCAGTACTTC. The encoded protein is CASRQIAGGRNSYEQYF.

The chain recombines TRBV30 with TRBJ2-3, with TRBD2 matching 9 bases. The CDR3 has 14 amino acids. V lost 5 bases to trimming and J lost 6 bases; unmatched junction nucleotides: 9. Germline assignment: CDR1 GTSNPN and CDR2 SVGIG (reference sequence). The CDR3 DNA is TGTGCCTGGGGGTCGGTAGCGGGAGCTGATACGCAGTATTTT. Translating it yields CAWGSVAGADTQYF.

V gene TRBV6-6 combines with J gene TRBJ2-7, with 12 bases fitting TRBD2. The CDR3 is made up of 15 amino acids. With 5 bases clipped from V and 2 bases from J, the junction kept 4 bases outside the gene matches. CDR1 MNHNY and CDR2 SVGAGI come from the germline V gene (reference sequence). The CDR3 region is CASSPWTSGTYEQYF. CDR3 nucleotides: TGTGCCAGCAGTCCATGGACTAGCGGGACCTACGAGCAGTACTTC.

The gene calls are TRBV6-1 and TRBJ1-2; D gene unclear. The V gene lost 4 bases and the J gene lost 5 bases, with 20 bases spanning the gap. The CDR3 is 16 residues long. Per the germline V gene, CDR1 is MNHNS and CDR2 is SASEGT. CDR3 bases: TGTGCCAGCAGTGCCGCTCAACATGGCCGTGGGTATGGCTACACCTTC. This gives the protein CASSAAQHGRGYGYTF.

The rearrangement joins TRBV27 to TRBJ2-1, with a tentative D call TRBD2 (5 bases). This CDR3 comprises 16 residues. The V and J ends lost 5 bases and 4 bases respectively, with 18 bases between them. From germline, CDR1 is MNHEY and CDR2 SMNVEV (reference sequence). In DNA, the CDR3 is TGTGCCAGCAGTCCTTTCATCCAGACGGGGTACAATGAGCAGTTCTTC. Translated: CASSPFIQTGYNEQFF.

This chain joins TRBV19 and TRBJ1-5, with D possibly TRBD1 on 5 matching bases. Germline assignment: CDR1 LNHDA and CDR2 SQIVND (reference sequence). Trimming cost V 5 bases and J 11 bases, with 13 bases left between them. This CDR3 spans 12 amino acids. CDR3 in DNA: TGTGCCAGTAGTTTCCAGGGATCAGCCCAGCATTTT. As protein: CASSFQGSAQHF.

The CDR3 nucleotides read TGTGCCAGCAGCTCCCATATGCGAGCTGAAGCTTTCTTT. Its protein product is CASSSHMRAEAFF. V is TRBV11-2 and J is TRBJ1-1; D gene ambiguous. Germline V gives CDR1 SGHAT, CDR2 FQNNGV. Trimming took off 4 bases at V and 6 bases at J, with 12 bases between the two ends. The CDR3 is made up of 13 amino acids.

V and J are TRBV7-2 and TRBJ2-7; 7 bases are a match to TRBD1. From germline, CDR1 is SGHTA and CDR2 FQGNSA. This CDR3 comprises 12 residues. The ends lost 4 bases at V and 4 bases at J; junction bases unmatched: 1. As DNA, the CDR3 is TGTGCCAGCAGCTCCAGGGGGTACGAGCAGTACTTC. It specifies CASSSRGYEQYF.

In DNA, the CDR3 is TGCGCCAGCAGCCAAGATAGATTGCAGGCTGTAAACTATGGCTACACCTTC. This gives the protein CASSQDRLQAVNYGYTF. This chain links TRBV4-1 with TRBJ1-2; D is uncertain. The ends were cut back, 0 bases at V and 2 bases at J, with 16 bases in the middle. The CDR3 is 17 amino acids. CDR1 and CDR2 from the germline V gene are MGHRA and YSYEKL.

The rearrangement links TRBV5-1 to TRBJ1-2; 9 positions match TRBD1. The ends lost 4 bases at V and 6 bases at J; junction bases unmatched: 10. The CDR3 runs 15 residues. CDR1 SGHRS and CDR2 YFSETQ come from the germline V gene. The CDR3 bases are TGCGCCAGCAGCGTGTCTTCCGGGACAGGGCATGGCTACACCTTC. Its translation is CASSVSSGTGHGYTF.

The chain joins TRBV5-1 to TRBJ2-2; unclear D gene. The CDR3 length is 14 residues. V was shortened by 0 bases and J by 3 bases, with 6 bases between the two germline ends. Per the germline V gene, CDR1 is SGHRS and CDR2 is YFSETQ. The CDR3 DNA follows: TGCGCCAGCAGCTTGGCCCAGCACACCGGGGAGCTGTTTTTT. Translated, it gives CASSLAQHTGELFF.

For the CDR3, the DNA is TGTGCCAGCAGCGAATCGACAGGGATAGCCAAAAACATTCAGTACTTC. Its protein is CASSESTGIAKNIQYF. This chain connects TRBV5-6 to TRBJ2-4; 7 bases are shared with TRBD1. CDR3 size: 16 residues. With 4 bases clipped from V and 0 bases from J, the junction kept 7 bases outside the gene matches. The V gene's germline CDR1 is SGHDT and CDR2 YYEEEE.

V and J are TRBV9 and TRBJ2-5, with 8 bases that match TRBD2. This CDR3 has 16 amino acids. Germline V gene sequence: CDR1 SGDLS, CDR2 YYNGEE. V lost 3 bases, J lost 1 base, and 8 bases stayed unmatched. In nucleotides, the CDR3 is TGTGCCAGCAGCGCCGGGGAGCGGGAGACCCAAGAGACCCAGTACTTC. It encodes CASSAGERETQETQYF. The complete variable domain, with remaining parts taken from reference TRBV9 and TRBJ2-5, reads DSGVTQTPKHLITATGQRVTLRCSPRSGDLSVYWYQQSLDQGLQFLIQYYNGEERAKGNILERFSAQQFPDLHSELNLSSLELGDSALYFCASSAGERETQETQYFGPGTRLLVL.

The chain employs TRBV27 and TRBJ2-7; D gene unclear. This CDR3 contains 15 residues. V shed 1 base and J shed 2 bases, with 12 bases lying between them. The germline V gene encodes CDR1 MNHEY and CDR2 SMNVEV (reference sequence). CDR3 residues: CASSLWADLAYEQYF. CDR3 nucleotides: TGTGCCAGCAGTTTATGGGCAGACCTGGCCTACGAGCAGTACTTC.